The sequence of this T cell receptor beta chain was determined in a study of shared clonotypes between healthy human individuals. General observations from the study: Blood was the only sampled material, and tissue repertoires likely differ. When naive CD4 clonotypes were compared across a handful of donors, 4% to 6.5% were shared. The generation probabilities recorded for non-shared clonotypes fell below those of clonotypes shared by all four donors.

This CDR3 spans 17 amino acids. CDR1 and CDR2 (germline): SGHVS, FNYEAQ. With V trimmed by 2 bases and J by 1 base, 7 bases remained unmatched. This clone appeared a few times. What it binds is unknown. Here immunoSEQ multiplex PCR was the method, and the copy in TCRdb shows in-frame clones only, minus some. The table lists approximately 980,000 clones, less than 85% of them singletons. The donors, all of them Caucasian adults, lived in Nashville, Tennessee. The specimen sequenced was memory CD4+ T cells sorted from blood. Subset specified: CD45RA-negative fraction. The chain employs TRBV7-6 and TRBJ2-3; 9 bases fit TRBD2. The clonotype comes from a man aged 18 to 29 in good health. CDR3 in amino acids: CASSLMTAGGRTDTQYF. CDR3 sequence (DNA): TGTGCCAGCAGCTTAATGACTGCGGGAGGGCGCACAGATACGCAGTATTTT.